Listed below are T cell receptor beta chains from one sample, sequenced in a study of blood T cell repertoires in COVID-19. Repertoires were generated with immunoSEQ multiplex PCR, while TCRdb's copy carries only in-frame clones and drops some. The data hold more than 85,000 clones, with 81% observed a single time. Material: peripheral blood. Receptor source: a man older than 75 with active or convalescent COVID-19. Both conserved end residues are part of each CDR3. Each record gives: J gene, D gene, V gene, clone size, CDR3 DNA, CDR3 protein. D genes are given only for firm matches. A clone size is listed for some rows: how often the clone was seen (once, few, many), or a class if it is expanded.

TRBJ1-2 | TRBD1 | TRBV18 | once | TGTGCCAGCTCACCACCGATAGGGACAGGATCTAACTATGGCTACACCTTC | CASSPPIGTGSNYGYTF
TRBJ1-2 | TRBD1 | TRBV12-3/TRBV12-4 | - | TGTGCCAGCAGTCCGGGACAGGGCTATGGCTACACCTTC | CASSPGQGYGYTF
TRBJ1-3 | TRBD1 | TRBV7-2 | few | TGTGCCAGCAGCCCCCGGACAGGGTTCTTTGGAAACACCATATATTTT | CASSPRTGFFGNTIYF
TRBJ2-1 | TRBD1 | TRBV7-2 | once | TGTGCCAGCAGCACCACCGGGACAGGGGGAATTGAGCAGTTCTTC | CASSTTGTGGIEQFF
TRBJ2-3 | - | TRBV5-8 | once | TGTGCCAGCAGCTTGCCCGGGTATGCCGCAAATACGCAGTATTTT | CASSLPGYAANTQYF
TRBJ1-1 | - | TRBV4-1 | few | TGCGCCAGCAGCCTAAACACTGAAGCTTTCTTT | CASSLNTEAFF
TRBJ2-7 | - | TRBV6-5 | - | TGTGCCAGCAGTTACTCGGTGGGGGCGCGGGAGCAGTACTTC | CASSYSVGAREQYF
TRBJ1-1 | TRBD1 | TRBV7-2 | - | TGTGCCAGCAGCCCGCGGACAGGGGGCTTGGGCACTGAAGCTTTCTTT | CASSPRTGGLGTEAFF
TRBJ1-1 | TRBD1 | TRBV29-1 | - | TGCAGCGTTGAATCTGGCAGGGGGCTCACTGAAGCTTTCTTT | CSVESGRGLTEAFF
TRBJ2-2 | TRBD2 | TRBV11-2 | - | TGTGCCAGCACCAAACGGACTAGCGGGGCCTCTGGGGCCGGGGAGCTGTTTTTT | CASTKRTSGASGAGELFF
TRBJ2-7 | TRBD1 | TRBV10-3 | - | TGTGCCATCAGTGAGGGGACAGGGTCCTACGAGCAGTACTTC | CAISEGTGSYEQYF
TRBJ1-2 | - | TRBV5-1 | - | TGCGCCAGCAGCTTGGGGAGGGAACCTAACTATGGCTACACCTTC | CASSLGREPNYGYTF
TRBJ1-2 | - | TRBV27 | - | TGTGCCAGCTCCAGGGGCGCAGGCTATGGCTACACCTTC | CASSRGAGYGYTF
TRBJ1-2 | - | TRBV7-2 | - | TGTGCCAGCAGCTTAATAGGGGTTTCAGGGAATGGCTACACCTTC | CASSLIGVSGNGYTF
TRBJ1-6 | TRBD1 | TRBV7-8 | - | TGTGCCAGCAGCTCCGACAGGGTGGGTTCACCCCTCCACTTT | CASSSDRVGSPLHF
TRBJ1-4 | - | TRBV9 | - | TGTGCCAGCAGCCCCCGGGACACCAGCTCAACTAATGAAAAACTGTTTTTT | CASSPRDTSSTNEKLFF
TRBJ2-3 | TRBD2 | TRBV7-9 | - | TGTGCCAGCAGCCCAGGACGGGGCGGGGGGAGCACAGATACGCAGTATTTT | CASSPGRGGGSTDTQYF
TRBJ1-1 | - | TRBV3-1/TRBV3-2 | - | TGTGCTACCCGTACCAGGGGCACGAACACTGAAGCTTTCTTT | CATRTRGTNTEAFF
TRBJ2-5 | - | TRBV10-3 | - | TGTGCCACTGCGACAGGACCCCAAGAGACCCAGTACTTC | CATATGPQETQYF
TRBJ1-2 | - | TRBV5-8 | - | TGTGCCAGCAGCCCGAAGGTCCGGGTATACTATGGCTACACCTTC | CASSPKVRVYYGYTF
TRBJ2-3 | - | TRBV28 | - | TGTGCCAGCAACAAAATTACAGTTAGCACAGATACGCAGTATTTT | CASNKITVSTDTQYF
TRBJ2-3 | TRBD2 | TRBV7-6 | - | TGTGCCAGCAGCTCTCTCGGCGGGGGGGCATACACAGATACGCAGTATTTT | CASSSLGGGAYTDTQYF
TRBJ1-5 | TRBD1 | TRBV18 | - | TGTGCCAGCTCACCCCCTGGGACAGAAGGCAATCAGCCCCAGCATTTT | CASSPPGTEGNQPQHF
TRBJ2-7 | - | TRBV28 | - | TGTGCCAGCAGTTTAGTAATTACAGTTCCCTACGAGCAGTACTTC | CASSLVITVPYEQYF
TRBJ1-6 | TRBD1 | TRBV4-2 | - | TGTGCCAGCAGCCAGCGCGACAGGGATGAAGGATCACCCCTCCACTTT | CASSQRDRDEGSPLHF
TRBJ2-7 | - | TRBV7-2 | - | TGTGCCAGCAGCCTCACCGGGAAGAGCTACGAGCAGTACTTC | CASSLTGKSYEQYF
TRBJ2-7 | - | TRBV12-2 | - | TGTGCAAGTCGCTCCGCCCACAGGGGGACCACTTTCCCCTACGAGCAGTACTTC | CASRSAHRGTTFPYEQYF
TRBJ1-3 | - | TRBV15 | - | TGTGCCACCAGCACCCGACGGACTTTAGGAAACACCATATATTTT | CATSTRRTLGNTIYF
TRBJ1-6 | TRBD1 | TRBV19 | few | TGTGCCAGTAGTATTCAGGCAGGGGGTTATAATTCACCCCTCCACTTT | CASSIQAGGYNSPLHF
TRBJ2-3 | - | TRBV14 | - | TGTGCCAGCAGCCGGTGGCGGGCCCTACCAACCGATACGCAGTATTTT | CASSRWRALPTDTQYF
TRBJ2-3 | TRBD2 | TRBV7-2 | - | TGTGCCAGCAGCCCGGGGGGGACTCAGGGCGCAGATACGCAGTATTTT | CASSPGGTQGADTQYF
TRBJ1-6 | TRBD1 | TRBV18 | - | TGTGCCAGCTCACCACTTGGGACAGATAATTCACCCCTCCACTTT | CASSPLGTDNSPLHF
TRBJ1-2 | - | TRBV13 | - | TGTGCCAGCAGCTTCGCCCTTACTATGCAAGGGGCCGGGGGTGGCTACACCTTC | CASSFALTMQGAGGGYTF
TRBJ2-3 | TRBD1 | TRBV5-6 | - | TGTGCCAGCAGCTTGCCGACAGGGTCAGATACGCAGTATTTT | CASSLPTGSDTQYF
TRBJ1-1 | TRBD1 | TRBV20-1 | - | TGCGGATCAGAGACAGGGGATCGGGCTTTCTTT | CGSETGDRAFF
TRBJ1-1 | TRBD1 | TRBV6-5 | once | TGTGCCAGCAACCCTGACAGGGGAAACACTGAAGCTTTCTTT | CASNPDRGNTEAFF
TRBJ1-3 | TRBD1 | TRBV7-2 | - | TGTGCCAGCAGCTTAAACAGGGGATTTGAAAACACCATATATTTT | CASSLNRGFENTIYF
TRBJ1-6 | - | TRBV6-2/TRBV6-3 | - | TGTGCCAGCAGTCACCGGGCCCAGGGAGGGAATTCACCCCTCCACTTT | CASSHRAQGGNSPLHF
TRBJ1-4 | - | TRBV30 | - | TGTGCCTGGAGTCGGTTTAATGAAAAACTGTTTTTT | CAWSRFNEKLFF
TRBJ1-2 | - | TRBV29-1 | - | TGCAGCGCAGCCGCGTTTCTAGGAGAAGGGGCTGATGGCTACACCTTC | CSAAAFLGEGADGYTF
TRBJ2-2 | TRBD2 | TRBV3-1/TRBV3-2 | once | TGTGCCAGCAGCCAAGTCCTAGCGGGGGACGGGGAGCTGTTTTTT | CASSQVLAGDGELFF
TRBJ2-5 | TRBD2 | TRBV6-1 | few | TGTGCCAGCAGTGAGTCTAGCGGGACCCAAGAGACCCAGTACTTC | CASSESSGTQETQYF
TRBJ1-2 | TRBD1 | TRBV7-9 | - | TGTGCCAGCAGCTTAGGCGGGACAGCCAAAAGCTTTAACTATGGCTACACCTTC | CASSLGGTAKSFNYGYTF
TRBJ1-1 | - | TRBV11-1 | - | TGTGCCAGCTCACTGGGGGCGATGAACACTGAAGCTTTCTTT | CASSLGAMNTEAFF
TRBJ1-5 | - | TRBV7-2 | - | TGTGCCAGCAGCTTAGATTGGCGGGGGAATCAGCCCCAGCATTTT | CASSLDWRGNQPQHF
TRBJ2-3 | - | TRBV5-1 | - | TGCGCCAGCAGCCCCCAGCAGGGCGACGCAGATACGCAGTATTTT | CASSPQQGDADTQYF